Listed below are T cell receptor beta chains from one sample, sequenced in a study of tumor-infiltrating lymphocytes in localized non-small cell lung cancer. This table comes from immunoSEQ multiplex PCR, and its TCRdb copy is limited to in-frame clones, with some not included. The table records about 14,000 clones, roughly four fifths of them present only once. The material sequenced was lung tumor tissue. Receptors originate from a human donor with non-small cell lung cancer. Both conserved end residues are part of each CDR3. D genes are given only for firm matches. The size field is filled for only some rows; it gives once, few, many or a size class.

- | TRBD2 | TRBJ2-7 | TRBV27 | TGTGCCAGCAGTTTCGGCGGGAGGGGTAACGAGCAGTACTTC | CASSFGGRGNEQYF
- | - | TRBJ1-1 | TRBV7-9 | TGTGCCAGCAGCTTTGTACTGCGGACGGGGAACACTGAAGCTTTCTTT | CASSFVLRTGNTEAFF
- | - | TRBJ2-6 | TRBV19 | TGTGCCAGTAGGAAAGGAAGCTCTGGGGCCAACGTCCTGACTTTC | CASRKGSSGANVLTF
- | - | TRBJ2-7 | TRBV10-3 | TGTGCCATCAGTGTAAACGGGAAGTACGAGCAGTACTTC | CAISVNGKYEQYF
- | - | TRBJ2-3 | TRBV28 | TGTGCCAGCAGTTTCGGCAGCACAGATACGCAGTATTTT | CASSFGSTDTQYF
- | - | TRBJ1-6 | TRBV9 | TGTGCCAGCAGCGTAGAAGACTACAATTCACCCCTCCACTTT | CASSVEDYNSPLHF
once | TRBD2 | TRBJ2-2 | TRBV9 | TGTGCCAGCAGCGTAGTCCTAGCGGGAGCAACCGGGGAGCTGTTTTTT | CASSVVLAGATGELFF
medium-sized | TRBD1 | TRBJ2-5 | TRBV5-1 | TGCGCCAGCAGCAAGGGACAGGGGACGGAGACCCAGTACTTC | CASSKGQGTETQYF
few | - | TRBJ2-7 | TRBV5-3 | TGTGCCAAACAACAGGGTCCACCCTACGAGCAGTACTTC | CAKQQGPPYEQYF
- | TRBD1 | TRBJ1-1 | TRBV7-6 | TGTGCCAGCAGCTTTGTCGGACAGGGTCTCGGCACTGAAGCTTTCTTT | CASSFVGQGLGTEAFF
- | - | TRBJ1-4 | TRBV9 | TGTGCCAGCAGCGTTGGGTCGGGAGTAGGTGAAAAACTGTTTTTT | CASSVGSGVGEKLFF
few | - | TRBJ1-4 | TRBV27 | TGTGCCAGCAGAGCTGCAACTAATGAAAAACTGTTTTTT | CASRAATNEKLFF
- | - | TRBJ1-1 | TRBV5-5 | TGTGCCAGCAGCTTTGACCTGAACACTGAAGCTTTCTTT | CASSFDLNTEAFF
- | TRBD1 | TRBJ1-4 | TRBV5-5 | TGTGCCAGCAGCTTCCTGGGACAGGGGGGGGAAAAACTGTTTTTT | CASSFLGQGGEKLFF
once | - | TRBJ2-7 | TRBV20-1 | TGCAGTGCGCCTGACACCTCCGAGCAGTACTTC | CSAPDTSEQYF